The 16 T cell receptor beta chains presented below share a single source sample, sequenced in a study of blood T cell repertoires in COVID-19 (dated by TCRdb to the early 2020s). Library method: the immunoSEQ multiplex PCR assay. TCRdb retrieved this table from immuneACCESS and kept in-frame rearrangements only. Not all clones are present; in checked studies, unresolved V genes account for under half, and no reason is known for the remainder. Present in this sample are some 76,000 clones, around nine tenths of which were seen just once. The top ten clonotypes cover 5% to 5.5% of the sample. Sample: peripheral blood. The receptors stem from a woman under 30 with acute or convalescent COVID-19.

This clone was found a few times. The chain has TRBV9 and TRBJ2-3, with 7 bases that match TRBD1. V gave up 2 bases and J gave up 4 bases; unmatched junction bases: 4. Germline CDR1 reads SGDLS; CDR2 reads YYNGEE. The CDR3 length is 14 residues. CDR3 sequence (DNA): TGTGCCAGCAGCGTCCACAGGGGATCAGATACGCAGTATTTT. It yields the protein CASSVHRGSDTQYF. Using reference TRBV9 and TRBJ2-3 for the parts outside the CDR3, the full variable domain is DSGVTQTPKHLITATGQRVTLRCSPRSGDLSVYWYQQSLDQGLQFLIQYYNGEERAKGNILERFSAQQFPDLHSELNLSSLELGDSALYFCASSVHRGSDTQYFGPGTRLTVL.

V gene TRBV7-2 combines with J gene TRBJ1-4; 11 bases are a match to TRBD1. V gave up 3 bases and J gave up 5 bases; unmatched junction bases: 2. The V gene's germline CDR1 is SGHTA and CDR2 FQGNSA. The CDR3 sequence is 15 residues long. The CDR3 nucleotides read TGTGCCAGCAGCTTGGGACAGGGGGTAAATGAAAAACTGTTTTTT. Translation gives CASSLGQGVNEKLFF.

The rearrangement uses TRBV28 and TRBJ1-6; D is possibly TRBD1 (5 bases). Germline lookup yields CDR1 MDHEN and CDR2 SYDVKM. V lost 7 bases, J lost 13 bases, and 20 bases lay in between. The CDR3 totals 14 residues. The CDR3 DNA reads as TGTGCCAGCAATCCACAGGAGACCATTTGGCCCCTCCACTTT. It is translated as CASNPQETIWPLHF.

This chain connects TRBV30 to TRBJ2-7; 7 bases match TRBD2. Germline values: CDR1 GTSNPN, CDR2 SVGIG (reference sequence). This CDR3 has 16 amino acids. V shed 1 base and J 2 bases; nucleotides not matched to a gene: 11. CDR3 coding DNA: TGTGCCTGGAGTGAGTATGGCCGGGGAGGGGCCTACGAGCAGTACTTC. It specifies CAWSEYGRGGAYEQYF.

The rearrangement uses TRBV21-1 and TRBJ1-2; TRBD1 is the table's D call, not checked against the DNA. TRBV21-1 is listed as a pseudogene. This CDR3 is built from 23 residues. This CDR3 reads CASSQPRGQGATRRPIMLCGYTF. For the CDR3, the DNA is TGTGCCAGCAGCCAGCCGCGTGGACAGGGGGCCACCCGACGTCCTATAATGTTGTGCGGCTACACCTTC.

V and J are TRBV5-1 and TRBJ2-1; the match to TRBD1 covers 10 bases. The CDR3 length is 14 residues. With 2 bases clipped from V and 8 bases from J, the junction kept 4 bases outside the gene matches. Germline CDR1 and CDR2: SGHRS and YFSETQ. The CDR3 DNA reads TGCGCCAGCAGCTTCCGGGACAGGGGCGATGAGCAGTTCTTC. This translates into CASSFRDRGDEQFF.

J is TRBJ1-1 and V is TRBV29-1, with D possibly TRBD1 on 5 matching bases. The germline gives CDR1 SQVTM, CDR2 ANQGSEA. The CDR3 runs to 14 residues. V lost 3 bases to trimming and J lost 4 bases, with 15 bases between them. Here the CDR3 DNA reads TGCAGCGTTGAGGTATTACCTAGGGGCACTGAAGCTTTCTTT. The encoded protein is CSVEVLPRGTEAFF.

This clone was observed a few times. The J gene is TRBJ1-1, the V gene TRBV18, with no clear D. Trimming took off 5 bases at V and 1 base at J, with 8 bases between the two ends. The CDR3 length is 13 residues. Germline CDR1 KGHSH, CDR2 LQKENI. The CDR3 region has the DNA TGTGCCAGCTCATCGCAGAAGAACACTGAAGCTTTCTTT. Encoded protein: CASSSQKNTEAFF. Supplemented by reference TRBV18 and TRBJ1-1, the full variable domain reads NAGVMQNPRHLVRRRGQEARLRCSPMKGHSHVYWYRQLPEEGLKFMVYLQKENIIDESGMPKERFSAEFPKEGPSILRIQQVVRGDSAAYFCASSSQKNTEAFFGQGTRLTVV.

The gene calls are TRBV6-2 or TRBV6-3 and TRBJ2-4; a weak D match, TRBD1 (5 bases). Trimming removed 2 bases from V and 4 bases from J, with 6 bases in between. The CDR3 covers 13 residues. Germline assignment: CDR1 MNHEY and CDR2 SVGEGT. CDR3 in amino acids: CASSYAGKNIQYF. The CDR3 nucleotides are TGTGCCAGCAGTTACGCAGGGAAAAACATTCAGTACTTC.

This chain uses TRBV6-4 with TRBJ2-3; TRBD1 matches at 8 bases. The CDR3 spans 15 residues. CDR1 and CDR2 from the germline V gene are MRHNA and SNTAGT. J gave up 2 bases and V 6 bases, and 7 bases lay outside the gene matches. Here the CDR3 reads CASSGRDRHTDTQYF. The CDR3 nucleotides are TGTGCCAGCAGCGGCCGGGACAGGCACACAGATACGCAGTATTTT.

This clone was detected once. The rearrangement uses TRBV6-6 and TRBJ2-2; 11 bases fit TRBD2. Losses at the gene ends were 8 bases for V and 2 bases for J; bases not matched to a gene: 7. This CDR3 comprises 16 residues. The V gene's germline CDR1 is MNHNY and CDR2 SVGAGI (reference sequence). The CDR3: CASGSGGAQNTGELFF. The DNA for the CDR3 is TGTGCCAGCGGTAGCGGGGGGGCCCAAAACACCGGGGAGCTGTTTTTT.

This clone occurred once. The chain uses TRBV30 and TRBJ1-1; TRBD1 matches 8 bases. Germline V gene data show CDR1 as GTSNPN and CDR2 as SVGIG (reference sequence). This CDR3 is built from 14 residues. Trimming removed 7 bases from V and 3 bases from J; junction bases left unmatched: 10. For the CDR3, the DNA is TGTGCCTTAACTCGGACAGGGAGGGACACTGAAGCTTTCTTT. Translating it yields CALTRTGRDTEAFF.

This sequence joins TRBV6-2 or TRBV6-3 and TRBJ1-6; 7 positions agree with TRBD1. There are 14 residues in the CDR3. V trimming: 6 bases; J trimming: 6 bases; junction bases outside the gene matches: 5. Germline-derived CDR1 and CDR2 are MNHEY and SVGEGT. CDR3 sequence (DNA): TGTGCCAGCAGCGACAGGGAACTTAATTCACCCCTCCACTTT. It codes for CASSDRELNSPLHF.

The J gene is TRBJ2-7, the V gene TRBV30; D might be TRBD2 (6 bases). Trimming removed 2 bases at V and 3 bases at J, with 11 bases between. The CDR3 runs to 13 residues. Germline-derived CDR1 and CDR2 are GTSNPN and SVGIG (reference sequence). The CDR3 coding sequence is TGTGCCTGGAGTCAGGGACTCCTCTACGAGCAGTACTTC. It encodes CAWSQGLLYEQYF.

The count of this clone is one. This chain connects TRBV24-1 to TRBJ1-2, with TRBD1 matching over 8 bases. The CDR3 consists of 13 residues. V was pared by 1 base and J by 11 bases, with 5 bases of the junction left unmatched. In germline, CDR1 is KGHDR, CDR2 SFDVKD. CDR3 nucleotide sequence: TGTGCCACCAGTGATTTCGCCGACAGGGGTTACACCTTC. It encodes CATSDFADRGYTF.

The chain uses TRBV18 and TRBJ1-5; possibly TRBD1 for D (5 bases). Germline values: CDR1 KGHSH, CDR2 LQKENI. Trimming shortened V by 2 bases and J by 1 base, and 6 bases separated the two germline ends. This CDR3 contains 14 residues. Here the CDR3 reads CASSPRQSNQPQHF. The CDR3 bases are TGTGCCAGCTCACCAAGACAGAGCAATCAGCCCCAGCATTTT.